A single sample is the source of the 27 T cell receptor beta chains below, sequenced in a study of blood T cell repertoires in COVID-19 (dated by TCRdb to between 2020 and 2021). Receptor libraries were prepared by the immunoSEQ multiplex PCR assay. What TCRdb holds here is the immuneACCESS table cut down to in-frame rearrangements. Part of the clones is not present; checked against another copy, under half of the missing clones reflect an unresolved V gene, and the others are unexplained. Across this sample there are more than 250,000 clones, with more than 75% seen only once. The ten biggest clones cover approximately 5.3% of the sample. Material: PBMCs or T cells enriched from blood (not recorded which). The receptors stem from a woman between 25 and 40 years old who had recovered from COVID-19.

The chain recombines TRBV2 with TRBJ2-3; 11 positions match TRBD2. The CDR3 length is 16 residues. V shed 3 bases and J 2 bases; nucleotides not matched to a gene: 4. Germline V gene lookup returns CDR1 SNHLY and CDR2 FYNNEI. The CDR3 region has the DNA TGTGCCAGCAGTGAGGGACTAGCGGCGATCACAGATACGCAGTATTTT. Translated: CASSEGLAAITDTQYF.

The chain recombines TRBV7-9 with TRBJ1-2, with 7 positions matching TRBD1. V was clipped by 5 bases and J by 5 bases; unmatched bases: 8. This CDR3 region has 14 residues. Germline loops: CDR1 SEHNR, CDR2 FQNEAQ (reference sequence). The CDR3 reads CASSPSGTDYGYTF. The CDR3 coding sequence is TGTGCCAGCAGCCCTTCCGGGACAGATTATGGCTACACCTTC.

In its sample, this clone was seen once. This sequence joins TRBV5-4 and TRBJ2-5, with 12 bases identical to TRBD2. Germline V gene sequence: CDR1 SGHNT, CDR2 YYREEE (reference sequence). V trimming: 0 bases; J trimming: 4 bases; junction bases outside the gene matches: 4. The CDR3 is made up of 16 amino acids. CDR3 sequence: CASSLGLAGVLETQYF. The CDR3 nucleotides are TGTGCCAGCAGCTTGGGACTAGCGGGGGTTTTAGAGACCCAGTACTTC.

This chain uses TRBV2 with TRBJ1-4; D is undetermined. Germline V gene lookup returns CDR1 SNHLY and CDR2 FYNNEI. The CDR3 is made up of 15 amino acids. Deletions cut 5 bases from V and 0 bases from J, with 10 bases between. In DNA, the CDR3 is TGTGCCAGCAGTACACCGCTCGCAACTAATGAAAAACTGTTTTTT. Translated, it gives CASSTPLATNEKLFF.

The V and J genes are TRBV2 and TRBJ1-1; no clear D gene. V lost 7 bases, J lost 2 bases, and 14 bases lay in between. The CDR3 is 14 amino acids. Germline CDR1 SNHLY, CDR2 FYNNEI. CDR3 DNA: TGTGCCAGCAATCTGCGTGCGGCAAACACTGAAGCTTTCTTT. Its translation: CASNLRAANTEAFF.

In DNA form, the CDR3 reads TGTGCCAGCAGCCCTCTAGGACTGCGGCGGTCCTACGAGCAGTACTTC. This codes for CASSPLGLRRSYEQYF. The chain links TRBV13 to TRBJ2-7; possible D gene TRBD2, 5 bases. The CDR3 covers 16 residues. Per germline, CDR1 PRHDT and CDR2 FYEKMQ (reference sequence). V was shortened by 5 bases and J by 1 base, with 18 bases between the two germline ends.

The chain couples TRBV7-2 to TRBJ1-2, with no clear D. Germline values: CDR1 SGHTA, CDR2 FQGNSA. This CDR3 spans 14 amino acids. V lost 6 bases, J lost 6 bases, and 17 bases lay in between. In DNA form, the CDR3 reads TGTGCCAGCAGTTTCCCCCGCCGGGGAGATGGCTACACCTTC. Translating it yields CASSFPRRGDGYTF.

This rearrangement joins TRBV24-1 to TRBJ2-1; 7 bases agree with TRBD1. The CDR3 is 16 residues long. Germline V CDR1 and CDR2: KGHDR, SFDVKD. The V and J ends lost 6 bases and 3 bases, in that order; junction bases with no gene match: 10. The DNA for the CDR3 is TGTGCCACCAGTTCGACAGGGAGAGGGCTCTACAATGAGCAGTTCTTC. Amino acid sequence: CATSSTGRGLYNEQFF.

V and J are TRBV21-1 and TRBJ2-7; TRBD2 is taken as the D call from the table, unchecked against the DNA. TRBV21-1 is designated a pseudogene. The CDR3 spans 16 residues. The CDR3 DNA follows: TGTGCCAGCAGCAAAGACGGAGCCGGAAGACGGTACGAGCAGTACTTC. Its translation is CASSKDGAGRRYEQYF.

DNA for the CDR3: TGTGCCAGCAGCGTGACCGGGACAGGGGGCTCCGGGGAGCTGTTTTTT. It yields the protein CASSVTGTGGSGELFF. This sequence joins TRBV9 and TRBJ2-2; TRBD1 matches 12 bases. The length of the CDR3 is 16 residues. Germline CDR1 SGDLS, CDR2 YYNGEE. V dropped 2 bases and J dropped 6; count of bases not matched to a gene: 5. The full variable domain, rest sourced from reference TRBV9 and TRBJ2-2, is DSGVTQTPKHLITATGQRVTLRCSPRSGDLSVYWYQQSLDQGLQFLIQYYNGEERAKGNILERFSAQQFPDLHSELNLSSLELGDSALYFCASSVTGTGGSGELFFGEGSRLTVL.

The chain uses TRBV7-9 and TRBJ1-1, with a possible D match to TRBD1 (6 bases). Trimming cost V 6 bases and J 3 bases, with 8 bases left between them. The CDR3 contains 12 residues. CDR1 is SEHNR and CDR2 is FQNEAQ in the germline V gene (reference sequence). The CDR3 protein is CASRQGYTEAFF. The CDR3 DNA follows: TGTGCCAGCAGGCAGGGGTACACTGAAGCTTTCTTT. Full variable domain (missing parts from reference TRBV7-9 and TRBJ1-1): DTGVSQNPRHKITKRGQNVTFRCDPISEHNRLYWYRQTLGQGPEFLTYFQNEAQLEKSRLLSDRFSAERPKGSFSTLEIQRTEQGDSAMYLCASRQGYTEAFFGQGTRLTVV.

This sequence joins TRBV13 and TRBJ2-1; 12 bases are shared with TRBD1. The CDR3 runs 14 residues. V lost 7 bases and J lost 10; bases outside the gene matches: 8. Germline lookup yields CDR1 PRHDT and CDR2 FYEKMQ (reference sequence). The CDR3 here is CASNRDRGRSEQFF. CDR3 nucleotide sequence: TGTGCCAGCAACCGGGACAGGGGGCGCAGCGAGCAGTTCTTC. Using reference TRBV13 and TRBJ2-1 for the parts outside the CDR3, the full variable domain is AAGVIQSPRHLIKEKRETATLKCYPIPRHDTVYWYQQGPGQDPQFLISFYEKMQSDKGSIPDRFSAQQFSDYHSELNMSSLELGDSALYFCASNRDRGRSEQFFGPGTRLTVL.

A single count supports this clone. The CDR3 is CASRRGQGSYEQYF. CDR3 sequence (DNA): TGTGCCAGCAGACGAGGACAGGGATCGTACGAGCAGTACTTC. The chain recombines TRBV13 with TRBJ2-7, with 8 positions matching TRBD1. V trimming: 6 bases; J trimming: 4 bases; junction bases outside the gene matches: 8. The CDR3 sequence is 14 residues long. The germline CDR1 and CDR2 sequences are PRHDT and FYEKMQ (reference sequence).

This chain connects TRBV6-2 or TRBV6-3 to TRBJ1-2, with no clear D. With 2 bases removed from V and 2 bases from J, the gap between germline ends came to 9 bases. Looked up from germline, CDR1 is MNHEY and CDR2 is SVGEGT. There are 14 residues in the CDR3. The CDR3 nucleotides read TGTGCCAGCAGTTACCTCGGAGGGAACTATGGCTACACCTTC. Protein: CASSYLGGNYGYTF.

The chain has TRBV5-1 and TRBJ1-3, with TRBD1 as a possible D gene (6 bases). Germline V gene lookup returns CDR1 SGHRS and CDR2 YFSETQ. Trimming took 2 bases from V and 1 from J, leaving 13 bases between them. The CDR3 has 16 residues. The CDR3 region is CASSLGSGASGNTIYF. The DNA of the CDR3 is TGCGCCAGCAGCTTAGGATCAGGGGCATCTGGAAACACCATATATTTT.

V and J are TRBV3-1 (or the pseudogene TRBV3-2) and TRBJ1-6; TRBD1 aligns across 10 bases. CDR1 is LGHDT and CDR2 is YNNKEL in the germline V gene (reference sequence). Trimming took 4 bases from V and 7 from J; bases not matched to a gene: 7. CDR3 length: 16 amino acids. The CDR3 coding sequence is TGTGCCAGCAGCCTGAGACAGGGGGCCAGGAATTCACCCCTCCACTTT. This translates into CASSLRQGARNSPLHF.

The V and J genes are TRBV6-5 and TRBJ1-2, with TRBD1 as a possible D gene (6 bases). This CDR3 is 13 amino acids long. Germline V gives CDR1 MNHEY, CDR2 SVGAGI. The ends were cut back, 6 bases at V and 4 bases at J, with 12 bases in the middle. CDR3 protein: CASRTQGSYGYTF. In DNA form, the CDR3 reads TGTGCCAGCAGGACACAGGGAAGCTATGGCTACACCTTC.

The J gene is TRBJ2-1, the V gene TRBV16, with TRBD1 matching over 8 bases. There are 17 residues in the CDR3. Losses at the gene ends were 0 bases for V and 0 bases for J; bases not matched to a gene: 4. Per germline, CDR1 KGHSY and CDR2 FQNENV. The CDR3 DNA is TGTGCCAGCAGCCAATCCAGGACAGGGTCCTCCTACAATGAGCAGTTCTTC. It is translated as CASSQSRTGSSYNEQFF.

V gene TRBV19 combines with J gene TRBJ1-2, with 7 positions matching TRBD1. V dropped 2 bases and J dropped 2; count of bases not matched to a gene: 5. Germline V gene lookup returns CDR1 LNHDA and CDR2 SQIVND (reference sequence). The CDR3 totals 15 residues. CDR3 coding DNA: TGTGCCAGTAGTATATTGACAGGGATAAACTATGGCTACACCTTC. Translating it yields CASSILTGINYGYTF.

This clone was observed a single time. The CDR3 nucleotides read TGTGCCAGCAGCCACCACATCACCGGGACAGGGGGCTCAGGTGAGCAGTTCTTC. Encoded protein: CASSHHITGTGGSGEQFF. This chain joins TRBV3-1 (or the pseudogene TRBV3-2) and TRBJ2-1, with 12 bases identical to TRBD1. The CDR3 has 18 residues. Germline trimming cut 3 bases from V and 9 bases from J; bases unmatched to any gene: 15. Germline CDR1 and CDR2: LGHDT and YNNKEL (reference sequence).

This clone was counted between two and nine times. The gene calls are TRBV29-1 and TRBJ2-5; 8 bases fit TRBD2. The CDR3 is 12 residues long. The junction had 2 bases not matched to a gene; V was cut back by 6 bases and J by 2 bases. Germline CDR1 is SQVTM and CDR2 is ANQGSEA. The CDR3 DNA reads as TGCAGCGTCGGGGGGGGACAAGAGACCCAGTACTTC. Its protein is CSVGGGQETQYF.

This chain links TRBV21-1 with TRBJ2-3; the D segment call TRBD1 is taken from the table without a DNA check. TRBV21-1 is flagged as a pseudogene. The length of the CDR3 is 14 residues. The CDR3 sequence is CASSKEQGGDTQYF. For the CDR3, the DNA is TGTGCCAGCAGCAAAGAACAGGGGGGAGATACGCAGTATTTT.

The gene calls are TRBV18 and TRBJ2-5; 7 bases fit TRBD2. The germline V gene has CDR1 KGHSH and CDR2 LQKENI. The CDR3 length is 16 residues. V shed 3 bases and J 2 bases; nucleotides not matched to a gene: 9. DNA for the CDR3: TGTGCCAGCTCACCGGGACTAAAACTATTTCAAGAGACCCAGTACTTC. Translated: CASSPGLKLFQETQYF. Full variable domain (missing parts from reference TRBV18 and TRBJ2-5): NAGVMQNPRHLVRRRGQEARLRCSPMKGHSHVYWYRQLPEEGLKFMVYLQKENIIDESGMPKERFSAEFPKEGPSILRIQQVVRGDSAAYFCASSPGLKLFQETQYFGPGTRLLVL.

The chain is built from TRBV4-1 and TRBJ1-6, with D maybe TRBD1 (5 bases). V gave up 1 base and J gave up 9 bases, with 10 bases separating them. The CDR3 spans 14 residues. The germline V gene has CDR1 MGHRA and CDR2 YSYEKL. CDR3 loop: CASSQAGNGSPLHF. The CDR3 bases are TGCGCCAGCAGCCAAGCAGGGAACGGTTCACCCCTCCACTTT.

V and J are TRBV30 and TRBJ1-4, with a tentative D call TRBD1 (5 bases). Germline V lookup: CDR1 GTSNPN, CDR2 SVGIG (reference sequence). Trimming shortened V by 2 bases and J by 8 bases, and 12 bases separated the two germline ends. The CDR3 has 13 amino acids. CDR3 in amino acids: CAWSRGDQEKLFF. The CDR3 DNA reads TGTGCCTGGAGTCGGGGGGATCAAGAAAAACTGTTTTTT. Full variable domain (rest looked up from reference TRBV30 and TRBJ1-4): SQTIHQWPATLVQPVGSPLSLECTVEGTSNPNLYWYRQAAGRGLQLLFYSVGIGQISSEVPQNLSASRPQDRQFILSSKKLLLSDSGFYLCAWSRGDQEKLFFGSGTQLSVL.

In this sample, this clone turned up once. V and J are TRBV6-6 and TRBJ1-1; D gene ambiguous. V was trimmed by 6 bases and J by 0 bases, leaving 17 bases between them. Germline V CDR1 and CDR2: MNHNY, SVGAGI (reference sequence). There are 16 residues in the CDR3. CDR3 bases: TGTGCCAGCAGCCCGCTACCGAAAACCATGAACACTGAAGCTTTCTTT. Residues: CASSPLPKTMNTEAFF.

The gene calls are TRBV6-2 or TRBV6-3 and TRBJ1-2; TRBD1 matches at 8 bases. The length of the CDR3 is 15 residues. V trimming: 4 bases; J trimming: 8 bases; junction bases outside the gene matches: 12. Germline V lookup: CDR1 MNHEY, CDR2 SVGEGT. CDR3 DNA sequence: TGTGCCAGCAGTTCCCCACCGGACAGGGCGAGAGGCTACACCTTC. Its protein product is CASSSPPDRARGYTF.